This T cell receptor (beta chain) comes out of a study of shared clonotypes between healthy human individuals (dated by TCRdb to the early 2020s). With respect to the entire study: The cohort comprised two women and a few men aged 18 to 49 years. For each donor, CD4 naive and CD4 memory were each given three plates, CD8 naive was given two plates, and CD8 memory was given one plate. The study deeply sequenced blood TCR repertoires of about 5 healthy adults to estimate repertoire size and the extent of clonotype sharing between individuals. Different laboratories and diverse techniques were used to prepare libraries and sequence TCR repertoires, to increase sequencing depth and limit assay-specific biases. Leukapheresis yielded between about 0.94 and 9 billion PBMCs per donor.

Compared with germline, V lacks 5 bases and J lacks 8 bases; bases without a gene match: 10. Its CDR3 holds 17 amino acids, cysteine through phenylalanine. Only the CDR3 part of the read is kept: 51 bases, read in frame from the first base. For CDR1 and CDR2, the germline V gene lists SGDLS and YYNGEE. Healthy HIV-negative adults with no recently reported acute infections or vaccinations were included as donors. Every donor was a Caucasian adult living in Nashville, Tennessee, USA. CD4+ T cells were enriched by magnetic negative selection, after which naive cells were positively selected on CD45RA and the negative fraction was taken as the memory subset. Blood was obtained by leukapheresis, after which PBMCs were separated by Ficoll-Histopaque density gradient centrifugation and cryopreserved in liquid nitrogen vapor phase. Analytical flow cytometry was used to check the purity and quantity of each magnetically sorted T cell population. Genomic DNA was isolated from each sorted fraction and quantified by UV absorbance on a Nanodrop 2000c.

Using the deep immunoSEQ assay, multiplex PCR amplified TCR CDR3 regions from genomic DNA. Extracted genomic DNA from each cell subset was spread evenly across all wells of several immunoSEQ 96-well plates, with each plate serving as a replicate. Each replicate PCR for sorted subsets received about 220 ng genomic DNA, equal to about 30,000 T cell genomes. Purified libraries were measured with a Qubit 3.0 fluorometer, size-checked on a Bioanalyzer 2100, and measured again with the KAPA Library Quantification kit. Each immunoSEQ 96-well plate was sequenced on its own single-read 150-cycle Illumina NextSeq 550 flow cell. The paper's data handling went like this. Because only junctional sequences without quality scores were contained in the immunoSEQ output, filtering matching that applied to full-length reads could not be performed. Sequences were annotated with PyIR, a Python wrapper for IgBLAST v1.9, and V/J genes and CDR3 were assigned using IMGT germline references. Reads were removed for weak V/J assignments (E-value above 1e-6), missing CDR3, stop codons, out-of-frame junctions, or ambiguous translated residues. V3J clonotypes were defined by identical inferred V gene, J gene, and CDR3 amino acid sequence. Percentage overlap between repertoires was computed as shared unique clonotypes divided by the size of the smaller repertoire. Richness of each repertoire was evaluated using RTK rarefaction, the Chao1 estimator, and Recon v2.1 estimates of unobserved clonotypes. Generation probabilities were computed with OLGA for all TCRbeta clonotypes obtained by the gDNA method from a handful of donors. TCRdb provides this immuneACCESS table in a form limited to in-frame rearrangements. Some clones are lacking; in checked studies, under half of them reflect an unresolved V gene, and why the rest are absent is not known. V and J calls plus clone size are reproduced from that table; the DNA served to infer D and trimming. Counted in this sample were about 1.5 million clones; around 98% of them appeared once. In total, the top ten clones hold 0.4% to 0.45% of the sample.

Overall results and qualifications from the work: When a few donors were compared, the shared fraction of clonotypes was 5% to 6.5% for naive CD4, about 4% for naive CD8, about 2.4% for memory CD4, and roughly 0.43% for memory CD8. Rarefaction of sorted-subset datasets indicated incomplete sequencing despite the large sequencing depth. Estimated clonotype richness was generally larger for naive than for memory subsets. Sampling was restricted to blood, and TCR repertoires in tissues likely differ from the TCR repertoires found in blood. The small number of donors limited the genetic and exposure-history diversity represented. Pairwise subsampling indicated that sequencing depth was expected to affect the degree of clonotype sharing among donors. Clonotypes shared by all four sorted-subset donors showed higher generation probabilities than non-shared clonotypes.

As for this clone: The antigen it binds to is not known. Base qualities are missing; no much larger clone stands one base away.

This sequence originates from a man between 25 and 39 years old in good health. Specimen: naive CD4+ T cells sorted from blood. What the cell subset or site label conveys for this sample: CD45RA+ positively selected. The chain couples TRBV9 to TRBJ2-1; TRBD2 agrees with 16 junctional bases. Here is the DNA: TGTGCCAGCAGTCATACCGGGACTAGCGGGAGGGTGGATGAGCAGTTCTTC. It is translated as CASSHTGTSGRVDEQFF.